These 19 T cell receptor beta chains came from one sample sequenced in a study of CD8 T cells in Susac syndrome. With random hexamers, reverse transcription was performed on about 0.45 to 1 ug of RNA. TCRdb independently ran MiXCR on the immunoSEQ multiplex PCR reads; one entry per CDR3 protein. Altogether 180,000 or so distinct CDR3 sequences are present, over 85% being singletons, with the ten largest covering about 0.13%. Sample: CD4+ T cells from PBMCs. Receptor source: a human donor in good health.

V gene TRBV3-1 combines with J gene TRBJ2-5; perhaps TRBD1 as D (5 bases). The germline CDR1 and CDR2 sequences are LGHDT and YNNKEL (reference sequence). The V gene lost 4 bases and the J gene lost 14 bases, with 17 bases spanning the gap. CDR3 length: 12 amino acids. The CDR3 nucleotides read TGTGCCAGCAGCCGGGCGACAGAGAGTGCTTACTTC. Translation gives CASSRATESAYF.

This sequence joins TRBV15 and TRBJ2-5, with D unresolved. CDR3 size: 12 residues. The germline V gene has CDR1 LNHNV and CDR2 YYDKDF (reference sequence). V was shortened by 1 base and J by 5 bases, with 5 bases between the two germline ends. CDR3 DNA: TGTGCCACCAGCAGAGTTTCGGAGACCCAGTACTTC. It yields the protein CATSRVSETQYF.

V usage is TRBV3-1 and J usage is TRBJ2-7, with 12 bases matching TRBD2. J lost 1 base, V lost 7 bases, and 11 bases had no gene match. The CDR3 has 17 amino acids. Germline V gene sequence: CDR1 LGHDT, CDR2 YNNKEL (reference sequence). CDR3 in DNA: TGTGCCAGCACTTCATCCCAGACTAGCGGGAGATCCTACGAGCAGTACTTC. Its translation: CASTSSQTSGRSYEQYF.

The chain carries TRBV29-1 and TRBJ1-2; D gene uncertain. The CDR3 contains 13 residues. Germline assignment: CDR1 SQVTM and CDR2 ANQGSEA. The V end lost 4 bases, the J end lost 2 bases, and 11 bases lay between the germline ends. The CDR3 coding sequence is TGCAGCGTTGGGGGAACCATAAACTATGGCTACACCTTC. Translating gives CSVGGTINYGYTF.

This clonotype was picked up a small number of times. The chain recombines TRBV6-5 with TRBJ1-5, with D tentatively TRBD1 (5 bases). The CDR3 spans 16 residues. Trimming removed 2 bases at V and 7 bases at J, with 18 bases between. Per germline, CDR1 MNHEY and CDR2 SVGAGI. CDR3 sequence: CASSYGAEQVAQPQHF. The CDR3 DNA reads as TGTGCCAGCAGTTACGGGGCAGAACAGGTCGCACAGCCCCAGCATTTT.

The rearrangement links TRBV1 to TRBJ1-4. TRBV1 is a recognized pseudogene. This CDR3 is built from 15 residues. CDR3 DNA: TGCACCACCAGACACGAGGGTCGGGCTAATGAAAAACTGTTTTTT. Translated: CTTRHEGRANEKLFF.

The chain combines TRBV23-1 with TRBJ1-2; 9 nucleotides line up with TRBD1. TRBV23-1 is annotated as an ORF whose role is uncertain. This CDR3 has 15 residues. The V segment lost 9 bases and the J segment 0 bases; nucleotides outside the gene matches: 8. The chain's CDR3 is CARGNRGLSNYGYTF. The CDR3 coding sequence is TGCGCCAGGGGGAACAGGGGGCTGTCTAACTATGGCTACACCTTC.

The chain employs TRBV29-1 and TRBJ1-1; D gene unclear. The CDR3 has 12 residues. V shed 4 bases and J shed 1 base, with 7 bases lying between them. CDR1 and CDR2 (germline): SQVTM, ANQGSEA. CDR3 protein: CSVGSRNTEAFF. The DNA for the CDR3 is TGCAGCGTTGGATCAAGGAACACTGAAGCTTTCTTT.

V is TRBV4-3 and J is TRBJ2-1; TRBD2 matches 7 bases. Unmatched junction bases numbered 4, after V lost 0 bases and J lost 5 bases. CDR1 LGHNA and CDR2 YSLEER come from the germline V gene. The CDR3 totals 15 residues. As DNA, the CDR3 is TGCGCCAGCAGCCAAGACCCTAGCGGAAACAATGAGCAGTTCTTC. Its protein is CASSQDPSGNNEQFF.

The chain combines TRBV15 with TRBJ2-5; a weak D match, TRBD1 (6 bases). The CDR3 is 14 amino acids. Trimming left V 2 bases short and J 5 bases short, with 12 bases between. Germline CDR1 reads LNHNV; CDR2 reads YYDKDF (reference sequence). The CDR3 DNA follows: TGTGCCACCAGCAGACAGGGGCCCGGGGAGACCCAGTACTTC. It codes for CATSRQGPGETQYF.

V usage is TRBV7-2 and J usage is TRBJ2-5, with D perhaps TRBD2 (6 bases). There are 13 residues in the CDR3. CDR1 and CDR2 from the germline V gene are SGHTA and FQGNSA. With 4 bases removed from V and 7 bases from J, the gap between germline ends came to 13 bases. In nucleotides, the CDR3 is TGTGCCAGCAGCTCGGGAGCCCTAGGGACCCAGTACTTC. The encoded protein is CASSSGALGTQYF.

The chain recombines TRBV20-1 with TRBJ2-3, with 10 bases identical to TRBD1. In germline, CDR1 is DFQATT, CDR2 SNEGSKA (reference sequence). This CDR3 is built from 15 residues. V lost 5 bases and J lost 4; bases outside the gene matches: 9. The CDR3 region is CSAQDGQGDSDTQYF. Written as DNA, the CDR3 is TGCAGTGCTCAAGACGGACAGGGGGATTCAGATACGCAGTATTTT.

The genes are TRBV6-2 or TRBV6-3 and TRBJ1-1; no clear D. This CDR3 has 14 residues. Germline loops: CDR1 MNHEY, CDR2 SVGEGT. V gave up 7 bases and J gave up 1 base, with 13 bases separating them. The DNA for the CDR3 is TGTGCCAGCATCGATGCGTTTAGGAACACTGAAGCTTTCTTT. This sequence encodes CASIDAFRNTEAFF.

The rearrangement uses TRBV12-3 or TRBV12-4 and TRBJ1-5; D is uncertain. Trimming left V 4 bases short and J 2 bases short, with 9 bases between. The CDR3 is made up of 14 amino acids. In nucleotides, the CDR3 is TGTGCCAGCAGTTCTGACAATGGCAATCAGCCCCAGCATTTT. Its translation is CASSSDNGNQPQHF.

V and J are TRBV20-1 and TRBJ1-1; D is undetermined. Trimming removed 3 bases from V and 8 bases from J, with 10 bases in between. The CDR3 is 11 residues long. Germline CDR1 reads DFQATT; CDR2 reads SNEGSKA (reference sequence). CDR3 amino acids: CSASQASEAFF. CDR3 coding DNA: TGCAGTGCTAGTCAGGCTTCGGAAGCTTTCTTT.

V and J are TRBV7-9 and TRBJ2-3; no clear D. CDR3 length: 12 amino acids. Trimming took off 1 base at V and 5 bases at J, with 4 bases between the two ends. From germline, CDR1 is SEHNR and CDR2 FQNEAQ (reference sequence). CDR3: CASSLDVDTQYF. Written as DNA, the CDR3 is TGTGCCAGCAGCTTAGATGTAGATACGCAGTATTTT.

This chain links TRBV19 with TRBJ2-3; TRBD1 matches 7 bases. The CDR3 contains 15 residues. Germline V gene data show CDR1 as LNHDA and CDR2 as SQIVND (reference sequence). After removal of 6 bases from V and 2 bases from J, the junction contained 8 bases not matched to a gene. The CDR3 loop reads CASRRDSGNTDTQYF. The CDR3 region has the DNA TGTGCCAGTAGGAGGGACAGCGGCAACACAGATACGCAGTATTTT.

This chain connects TRBV20-1 to TRBJ1-1; D perhaps matches TRBD1 (5 bases). V dropped 0 bases and J dropped 3 bases, with 14 bases sitting between them. There are 15 residues in the CDR3. The V gene's germline CDR1 is DFQATT and CDR2 SNEGSKA (reference sequence). CDR3 in DNA: TGCAGTGCTAGAGATGGAGCAGGGAGGGACACTGAAGCTTTCTTT. Amino acid sequence: CSARDGAGRDTEAFF.

V and J are TRBV5-1 and TRBJ2-6; perhaps TRBD1 as D (5 bases). CDR1 is SGHRS, CDR2 YFSETQ, per germline. CDR3 size: 15 residues. V was trimmed by 4 bases and J by 1 base, leaving 9 bases between them. The CDR3 DNA sequence: TGCGCCAGCAGCCTGACAGCGTCTGGGGCCAACGTCCTGACTTTC. Protein sequence: CASSLTASGANVLTF.